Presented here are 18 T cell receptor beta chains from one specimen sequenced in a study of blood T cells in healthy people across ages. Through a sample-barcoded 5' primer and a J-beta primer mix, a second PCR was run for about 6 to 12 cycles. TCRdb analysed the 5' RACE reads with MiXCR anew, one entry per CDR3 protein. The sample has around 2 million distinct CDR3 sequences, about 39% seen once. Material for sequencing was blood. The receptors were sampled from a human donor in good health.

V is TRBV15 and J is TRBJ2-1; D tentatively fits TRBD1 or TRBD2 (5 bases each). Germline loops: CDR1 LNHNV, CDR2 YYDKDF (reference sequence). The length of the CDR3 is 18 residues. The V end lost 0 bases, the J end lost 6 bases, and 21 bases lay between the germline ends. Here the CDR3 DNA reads TGTGCCACCAGCAGAGATCTAGTGACAGAGGGCTCAATCAATGAGCAGTTCTTC. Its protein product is CATSRDLVTEGSINEQFF.

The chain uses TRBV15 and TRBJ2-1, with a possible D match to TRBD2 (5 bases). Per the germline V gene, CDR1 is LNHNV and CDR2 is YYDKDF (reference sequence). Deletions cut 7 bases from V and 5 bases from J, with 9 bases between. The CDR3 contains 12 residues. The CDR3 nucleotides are TGTGCCACCAAGGACTTACACAATGAGCAGTTCTTC. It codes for CATKDLHNEQFF.

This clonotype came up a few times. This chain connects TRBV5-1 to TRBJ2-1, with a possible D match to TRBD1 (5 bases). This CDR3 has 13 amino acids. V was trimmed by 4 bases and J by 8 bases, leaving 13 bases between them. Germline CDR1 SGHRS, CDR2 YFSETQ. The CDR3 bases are TGCGCCAGCAGCACGCTCCCACAGGATGAGCAGTTCTTC. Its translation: CASSTLPQDEQFF.

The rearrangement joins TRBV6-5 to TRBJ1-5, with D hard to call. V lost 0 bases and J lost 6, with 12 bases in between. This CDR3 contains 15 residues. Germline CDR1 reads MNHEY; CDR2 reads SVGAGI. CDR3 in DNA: TGTGCCAGCAGTTACTCGAGGAGAGGTGGTCAGCCCCAGCATTTT. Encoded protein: CASSYSRRGGQPQHF.

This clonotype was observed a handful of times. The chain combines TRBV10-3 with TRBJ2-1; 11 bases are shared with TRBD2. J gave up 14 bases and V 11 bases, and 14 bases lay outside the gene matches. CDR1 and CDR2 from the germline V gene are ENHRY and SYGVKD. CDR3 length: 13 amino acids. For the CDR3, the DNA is TGTGCCGCGGGGACTAGCGGACGACAGCACGAGTTCTTC. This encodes CAAGTSGRQHEFF.

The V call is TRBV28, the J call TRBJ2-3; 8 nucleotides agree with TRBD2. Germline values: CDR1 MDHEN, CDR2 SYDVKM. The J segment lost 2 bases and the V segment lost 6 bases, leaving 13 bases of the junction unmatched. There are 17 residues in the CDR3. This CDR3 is CASSPGGANFHTDTQYF. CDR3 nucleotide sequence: TGTGCCAGCAGCCCGGGGGGGGCAAACTTTCACACAGATACGCAGTATTTT.

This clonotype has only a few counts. Here the CDR3 DNA reads TGTGCCAGCAGCGGCGGAATCAACAATGAGCAGTTCTTC. Protein: CASSGGINNEQFF. The rearrangement uses TRBV13 and TRBJ2-1; the D is unclear. In germline, CDR1 is PRHDT, CDR2 FYEKMQ (reference sequence). Trimming took 5 bases from V and 5 from J, leaving 10 bases between them. The CDR3 has 13 amino acids.

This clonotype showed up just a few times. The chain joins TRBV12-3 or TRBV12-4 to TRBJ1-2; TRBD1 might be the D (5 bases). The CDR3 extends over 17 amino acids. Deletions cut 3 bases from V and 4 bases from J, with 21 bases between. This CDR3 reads CASSFGRPRQKPYGYTF. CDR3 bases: TGTGCCAGCAGTTTCGGGCGCCCCCGACAGAAACCCTATGGCTACACCTTC.

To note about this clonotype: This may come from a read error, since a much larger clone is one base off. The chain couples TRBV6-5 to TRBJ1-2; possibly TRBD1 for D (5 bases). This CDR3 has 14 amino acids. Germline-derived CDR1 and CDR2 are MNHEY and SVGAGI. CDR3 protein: CANSLQGWNYGYTF. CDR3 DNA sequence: TGTGCCAACAGTTTGCAGGGTTGGAACTATGGCTACACCTTC.

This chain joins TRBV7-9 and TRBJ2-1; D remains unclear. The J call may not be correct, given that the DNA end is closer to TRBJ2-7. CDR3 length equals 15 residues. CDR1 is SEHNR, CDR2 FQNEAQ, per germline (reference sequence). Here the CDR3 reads CASSLVSHKTYEQYF. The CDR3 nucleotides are TGTGCCAGCAGCTTAGTCAGCCATAAGACCTACGAGCAGTACTTC.

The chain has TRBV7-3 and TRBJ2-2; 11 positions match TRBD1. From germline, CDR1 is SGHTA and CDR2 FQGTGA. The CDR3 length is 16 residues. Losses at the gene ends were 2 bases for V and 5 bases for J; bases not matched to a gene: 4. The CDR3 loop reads CASSLPGTGGTGELFF. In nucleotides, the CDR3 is TGTGCCAGCAGCTTACCGGGGACAGGGGGAACCGGGGAGCTGTTTTTT.

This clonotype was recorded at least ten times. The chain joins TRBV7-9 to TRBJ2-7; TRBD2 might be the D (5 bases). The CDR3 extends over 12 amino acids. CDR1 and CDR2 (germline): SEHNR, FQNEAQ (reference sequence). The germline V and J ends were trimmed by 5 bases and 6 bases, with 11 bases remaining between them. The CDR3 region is CASSTDLLEQYF. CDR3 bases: TGTGCCAGCAGCACGGACTTGCTCGAGCAGTACTTC.

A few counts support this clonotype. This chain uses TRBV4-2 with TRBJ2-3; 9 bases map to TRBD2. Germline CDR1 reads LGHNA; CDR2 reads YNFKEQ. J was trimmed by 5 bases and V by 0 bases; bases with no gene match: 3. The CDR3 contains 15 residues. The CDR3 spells CASSQETSGGDTQYF. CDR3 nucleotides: TGTGCCAGCAGCCAAGAGACTAGCGGAGGAGATACGCAGTATTTT.

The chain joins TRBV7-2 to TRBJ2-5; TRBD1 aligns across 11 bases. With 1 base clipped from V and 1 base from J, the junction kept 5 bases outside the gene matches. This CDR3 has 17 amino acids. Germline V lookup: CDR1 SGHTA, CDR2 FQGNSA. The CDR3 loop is CASSLGTGGPVQETQYF. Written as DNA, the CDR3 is TGTGCCAGCAGCTTAGGGACAGGGGGCCCGGTCCAAGAGACCCAGTACTTC.

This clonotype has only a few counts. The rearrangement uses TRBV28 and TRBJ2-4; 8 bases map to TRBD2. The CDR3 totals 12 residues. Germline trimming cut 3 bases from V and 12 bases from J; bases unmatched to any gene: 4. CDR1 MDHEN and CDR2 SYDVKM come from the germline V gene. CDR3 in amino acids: CASSLAGGRQYF. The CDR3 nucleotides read TGTGCCAGCAGTTTGGCGGGGGGTCGTCAGTACTTC. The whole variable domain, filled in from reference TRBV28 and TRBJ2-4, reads DVKVTQSSRYLVKRTGEKVFLECVQDMDHENMFWYRQDPGLGLRLIYFSYDVKMKEKGDIPEGYSVSREKKERFSLILESASTNQTSMYLCASSLAGGRQYFGAGTRLSVL.

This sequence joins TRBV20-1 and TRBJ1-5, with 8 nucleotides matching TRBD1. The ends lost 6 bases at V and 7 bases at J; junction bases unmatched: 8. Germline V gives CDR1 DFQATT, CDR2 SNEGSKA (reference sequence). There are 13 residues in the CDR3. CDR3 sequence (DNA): TGCAGTGCCCATCAGGGGGCCGGACAGCCCCAGCATTTT. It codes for CSAHQGAGQPQHF.

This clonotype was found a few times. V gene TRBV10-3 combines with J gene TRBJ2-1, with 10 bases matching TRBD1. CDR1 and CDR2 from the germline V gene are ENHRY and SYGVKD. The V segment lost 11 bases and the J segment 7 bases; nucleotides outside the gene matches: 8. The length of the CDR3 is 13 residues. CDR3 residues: CALGTGDRNEQFF. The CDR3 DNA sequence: TGTGCCCTCGGGACAGGGGATAGAAATGAGCAGTTCTTC.

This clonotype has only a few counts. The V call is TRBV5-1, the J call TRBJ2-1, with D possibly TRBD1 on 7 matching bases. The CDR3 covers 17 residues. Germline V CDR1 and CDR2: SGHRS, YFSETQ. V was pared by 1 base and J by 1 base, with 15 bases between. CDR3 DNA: TGCGCCAGCAGCTTGAAGGAGGGGGCGATTTCCTACAATGAGCAGTTCTTC. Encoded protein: CASSLKEGAISYNEQFF.